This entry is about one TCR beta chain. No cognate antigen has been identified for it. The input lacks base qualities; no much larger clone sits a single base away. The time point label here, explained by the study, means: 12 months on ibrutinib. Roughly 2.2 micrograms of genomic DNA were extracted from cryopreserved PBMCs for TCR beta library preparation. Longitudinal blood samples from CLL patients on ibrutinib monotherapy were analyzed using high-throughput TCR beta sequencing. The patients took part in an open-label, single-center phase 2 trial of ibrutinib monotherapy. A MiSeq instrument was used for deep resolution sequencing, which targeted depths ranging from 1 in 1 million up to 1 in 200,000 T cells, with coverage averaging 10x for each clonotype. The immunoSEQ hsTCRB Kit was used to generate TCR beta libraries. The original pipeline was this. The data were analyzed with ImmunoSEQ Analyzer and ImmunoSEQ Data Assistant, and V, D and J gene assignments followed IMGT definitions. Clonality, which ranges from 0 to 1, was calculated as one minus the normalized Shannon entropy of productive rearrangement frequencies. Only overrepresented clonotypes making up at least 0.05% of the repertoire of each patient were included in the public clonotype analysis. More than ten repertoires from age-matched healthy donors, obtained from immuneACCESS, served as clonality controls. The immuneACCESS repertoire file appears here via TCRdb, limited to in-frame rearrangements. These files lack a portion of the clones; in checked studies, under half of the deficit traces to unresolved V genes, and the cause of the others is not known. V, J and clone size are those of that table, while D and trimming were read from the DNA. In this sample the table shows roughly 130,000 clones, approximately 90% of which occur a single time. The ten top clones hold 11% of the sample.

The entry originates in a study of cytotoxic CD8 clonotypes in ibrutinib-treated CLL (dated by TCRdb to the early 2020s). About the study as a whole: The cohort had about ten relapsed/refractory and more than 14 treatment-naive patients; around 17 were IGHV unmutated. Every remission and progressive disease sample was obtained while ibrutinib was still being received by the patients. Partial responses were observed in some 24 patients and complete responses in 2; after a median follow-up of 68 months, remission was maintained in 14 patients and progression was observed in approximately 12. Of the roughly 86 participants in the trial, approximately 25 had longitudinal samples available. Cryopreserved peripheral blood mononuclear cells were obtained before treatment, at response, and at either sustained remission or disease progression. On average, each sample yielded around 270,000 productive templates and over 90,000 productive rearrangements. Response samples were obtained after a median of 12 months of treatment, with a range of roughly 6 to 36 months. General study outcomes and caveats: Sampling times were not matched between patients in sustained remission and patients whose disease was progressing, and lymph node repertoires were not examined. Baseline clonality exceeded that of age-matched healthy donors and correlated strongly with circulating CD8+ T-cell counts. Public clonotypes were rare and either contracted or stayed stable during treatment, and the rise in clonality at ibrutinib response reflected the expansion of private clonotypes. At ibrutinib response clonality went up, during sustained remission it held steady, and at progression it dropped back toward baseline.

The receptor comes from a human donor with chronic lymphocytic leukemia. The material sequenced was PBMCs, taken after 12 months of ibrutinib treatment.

The DNA is TGCGCCAGCAGCCAAGAATTTCCGGGTTCCTACGAGCAGTACTTC. Its translation is CASSQEFPGSYEQYF. The chain is encoded by TRBV4-3 joined to TRBJ2-7; no D gene call is confident. According to the germline V gene, CDR1 reads LGHNA and CDR2 reads YSLEER. The CDR3 runs 15 amino acids, cysteine and phenylalanine included. The read is trimmed to its CDR3 DNA, 45 bases read in frame from base 1. Trimming takes 0 bases from V and 1 base from J, and the germline ends sit 10 bases apart.